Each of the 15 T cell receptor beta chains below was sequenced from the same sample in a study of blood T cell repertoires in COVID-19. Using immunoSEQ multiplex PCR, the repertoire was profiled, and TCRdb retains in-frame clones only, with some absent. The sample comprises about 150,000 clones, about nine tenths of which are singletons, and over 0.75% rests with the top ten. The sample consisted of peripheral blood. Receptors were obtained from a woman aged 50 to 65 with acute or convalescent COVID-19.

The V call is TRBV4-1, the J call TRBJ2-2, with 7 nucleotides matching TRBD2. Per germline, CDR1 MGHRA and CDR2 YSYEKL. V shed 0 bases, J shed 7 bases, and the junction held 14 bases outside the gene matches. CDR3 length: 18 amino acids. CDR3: CASSQDRTRGKSYGELFF. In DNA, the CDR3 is TGCGCCAGCAGCCAAGATCGAACGCGGGGGAAATCTTACGGGGAGCTGTTTTTT.

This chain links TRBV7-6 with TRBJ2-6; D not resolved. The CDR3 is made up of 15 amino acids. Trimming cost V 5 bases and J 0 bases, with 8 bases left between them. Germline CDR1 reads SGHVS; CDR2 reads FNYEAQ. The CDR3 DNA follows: TGTGCCAGCAGCCCAACATACTCTGGGGCCAACGTCCTGACTTTC. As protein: CASSPTYSGANVLTF.

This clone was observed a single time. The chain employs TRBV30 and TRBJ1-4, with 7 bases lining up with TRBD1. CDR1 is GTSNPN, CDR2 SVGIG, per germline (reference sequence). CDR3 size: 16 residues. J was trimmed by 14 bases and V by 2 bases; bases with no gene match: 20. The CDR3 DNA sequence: TGTGCCTGGAGTCCCGTCAAGGGGGCGCCGCTGACGCAGCTGTTTTTT. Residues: CAWSPVKGAPLTQLFF. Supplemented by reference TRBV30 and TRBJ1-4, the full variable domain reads SQTIHQWPATLVQPVGSPLSLECTVEGTSNPNLYWYRQAAGRGLQLLFYSVGIGQISSEVPQNLSASRPQDRQFILSSKKLLLSDSGFYLCAWSPVKGAPLTQLFFGSGTQLSVL.

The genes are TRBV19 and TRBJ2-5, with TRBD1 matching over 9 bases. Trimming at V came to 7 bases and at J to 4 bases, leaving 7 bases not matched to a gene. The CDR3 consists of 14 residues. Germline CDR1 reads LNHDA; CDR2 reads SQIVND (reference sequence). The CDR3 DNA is TGTGCCAGTAAAACAACAGGGGGCAGAGAGACCCAGTACTTC. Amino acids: CASKTTGGRETQYF.

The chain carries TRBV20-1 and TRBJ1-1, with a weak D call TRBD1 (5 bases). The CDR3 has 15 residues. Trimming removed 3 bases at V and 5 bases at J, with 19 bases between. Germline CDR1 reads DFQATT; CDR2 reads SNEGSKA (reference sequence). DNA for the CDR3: TGCAGTGCTAGTCTGGGGGGGTTCGGTCGGACTGAAGCTTTCTTT. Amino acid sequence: CSASLGGFGRTEAFF.

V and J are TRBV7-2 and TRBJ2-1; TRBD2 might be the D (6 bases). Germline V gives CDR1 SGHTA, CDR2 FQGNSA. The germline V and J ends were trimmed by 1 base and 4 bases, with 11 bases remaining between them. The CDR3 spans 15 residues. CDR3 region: CASSLGGGLYNEQFF. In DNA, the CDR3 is TGTGCCAGCAGCTTAGGAGGAGGGCTATACAATGAGCAGTTCTTC.

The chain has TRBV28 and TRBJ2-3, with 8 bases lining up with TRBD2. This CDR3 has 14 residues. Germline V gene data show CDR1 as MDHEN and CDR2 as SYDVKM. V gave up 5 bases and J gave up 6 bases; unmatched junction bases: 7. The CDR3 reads CASSDGGARDTQYF. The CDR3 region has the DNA TGTGCCAGCAGTGACGGGGGGGCCAGGGATACGCAGTATTTT.

Written as DNA, the CDR3 is TGTGCCAGCAGCCTCGGGGAGACAGGTTCCTACGAGCAGTACTTC. Translating it yields CASSLGETGSYEQYF. This chain joins TRBV11-2 and TRBJ2-7; D possibly corresponds to TRBD1 (6 bases). The germline CDR1 and CDR2 sequences are SGHAT and FQNNGV. The CDR3 has 15 amino acids. The germline V and J ends were trimmed by 5 bases and 1 base, with 15 bases remaining between them.

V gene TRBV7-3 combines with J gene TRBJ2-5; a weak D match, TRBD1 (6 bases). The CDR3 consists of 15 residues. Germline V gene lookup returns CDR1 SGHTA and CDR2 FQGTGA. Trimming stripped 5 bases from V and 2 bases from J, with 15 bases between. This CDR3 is CASSRLGTTQETQYF. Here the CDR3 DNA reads TGTGCCAGCAGCCGGCTAGGGACAACGCAAGAGACCCAGTACTTC.

The CDR3 DNA sequence: TGTGCCAGCAGCTTAGGGGGCGGTCCAGCGGGGATGAATGAGCAGTTCTTC. Protein: CASSLGGGPAGMNEQFF. The V gene is TRBV7-2, the J gene TRBJ2-1, with TRBD2 matching over 7 bases. V lost 1 base and J lost 7; bases outside the gene matches: 13. Germline loops: CDR1 SGHTA, CDR2 FQGNSA. The CDR3 sequence is 17 residues long.

CDR3 loop: CASSYTGDTQYF. In DNA form, the CDR3 reads TGTGCCAGCAGCTACACAGGAGATACGCAGTATTTT. The chain carries TRBV6-5 and TRBJ2-3, with TRBD1 as a possible D gene (5 bases). This CDR3 has 12 amino acids. Germline V gene lookup returns CDR1 MNHEY and CDR2 SVGAGI. Trimming pared 6 bases from V and 5 bases from J, leaving 9 bases between.

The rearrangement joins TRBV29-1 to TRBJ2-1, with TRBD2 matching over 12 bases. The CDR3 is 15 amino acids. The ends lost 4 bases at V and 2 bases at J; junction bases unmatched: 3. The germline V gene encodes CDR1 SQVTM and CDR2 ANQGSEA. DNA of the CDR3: TGCAGCGTTGGGGCTAGCGGGGGGGCCTACAATGAGCAGTTCTTC. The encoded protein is CSVGASGGAYNEQFF.

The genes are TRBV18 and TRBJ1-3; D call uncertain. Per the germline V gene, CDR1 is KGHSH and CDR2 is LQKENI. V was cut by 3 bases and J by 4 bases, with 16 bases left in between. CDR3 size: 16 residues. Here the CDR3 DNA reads TGTGCCAGCTCACCGCAGGCACCGGAGGCCGGAAACACCATATATTTT. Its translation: CASSPQAPEAGNTIYF.

The CDR3 coding sequence is TGTGCCAGTAGTTTGGGGCTCCGGGATAATTCACCCCTCCACTTT. This codes for CASSLGLRDNSPLHF. The chain has TRBV19 and TRBJ1-6; D is perhaps TRBD1 (5 bases). Trimming removed 5 bases at V and 5 bases at J, with 13 bases between. Germline-derived CDR1 and CDR2 are LNHDA and SQIVND (reference sequence). The CDR3 is 15 amino acids.

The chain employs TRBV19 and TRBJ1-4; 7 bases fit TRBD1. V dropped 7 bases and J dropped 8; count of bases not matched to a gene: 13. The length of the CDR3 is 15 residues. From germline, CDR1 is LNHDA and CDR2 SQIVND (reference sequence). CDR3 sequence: CASTRSQGLWEKLFF. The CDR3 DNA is TGTGCCAGTACTAGATCACAGGGGTTATGGGAAAAACTGTTTTTT.